These 26 T cell receptor beta chains came from one sample sequenced in a study of cytomegalovirus exposure and HLA in healthy donors. The PCR ran on 60 Vbeta and 13 Jbeta primers. The repertoire was sequenced with immunoSEQ multiplex PCR; TCRdb's copy has only in-frame clones and lacks some. The table has roughly 100,000 clones, about 77% seen once. Sequencing was performed on PBMCs. Receptor source: a woman aged 40-49 years in good health and CMV-seronegative.

This rearrangement joins TRBV5-1 to TRBJ1-2; 7 bases map to TRBD1. From germline, CDR1 is SGHRS and CDR2 YFSETQ. The J segment lost 0 bases and the V segment lost 4 bases, leaving 9 bases of the junction unmatched. This CDR3 spans 16 amino acids. In DNA form, the CDR3 reads TGCGCCAGCAGCGACTTCGACAGGGACACTAACTATGGCTACACCTTC. This sequence encodes CASSDFDRDTNYGYTF. Supplemented by reference TRBV5-1 and TRBJ1-2, the full variable domain reads KAGVTQTPRYLIKTRGQQVTLSCSPISGHRSVSWYQQTPGQGLQFLFEYFSETQRNKGNFPGRFSGRQFSNSRSEMNVSTLELGDSALYLCASSDFDRDTNYGYTFGSGTRLTVV.

The genes are TRBV30 and TRBJ2-7; 8 nucleotides match TRBD2. The germline gives CDR1 GTSNPN, CDR2 SVGIG (reference sequence). The trim removed 0 bases at V and 2 bases at J, leaving 12 bases unmatched. The CDR3 extends over 17 amino acids. In DNA, the CDR3 is TGTGCCTGGAGTGTGGGCAGGGTACTAGCGGTTACCTACGAGCAGTACTTC. It is translated as CAWSVGRVLAVTYEQYF.

This clone was counted a single time. The gene calls are TRBV27 and TRBJ2-6; TRBD1 might be the D (6 bases). Trimming left V 5 bases short and J 1 base short, with 15 bases between. There are 17 residues in the CDR3. The V gene's germline CDR1 is MNHEY and CDR2 SMNVEV (reference sequence). The CDR3 loop is CASSPHGGRSGANVLTF. In DNA form, the CDR3 reads TGTGCCAGCAGTCCACATGGGGGCAGGTCTGGGGCCAACGTCCTGACTTTC.

This chain uses TRBV7-8 with TRBJ1-1, with D possibly TRBD1 on 6 matching bases. Looked up from germline, CDR1 is SGHVS and CDR2 is FQNEAQ. Trimming stripped 5 bases from V and 5 bases from J, with 15 bases between. The CDR3 runs to 14 residues. The CDR3: CASSVRDTNTEAFF. CDR3 coding DNA: TGTGCCAGCAGCGTACGGGACACGAATACTGAAGCTTTCTTT.

V gene TRBV30 combines with J gene TRBJ1-5, with D tentatively TRBD1 (6 bases). Trimming stripped 5 bases from V and 2 bases from J, with 10 bases between. Germline loops: CDR1 GTSNPN, CDR2 SVGIG (reference sequence). CDR3 size: 13 residues. CDR3 sequence (DNA): TGTGCCTGGGATGCAGGGGGCAATCAGCCCCAGCATTTT. This codes for CAWDAGGNQPQHF.

The CDR3 DNA sequence: TGTGCCAGCTCACCACGGACAGAGGGAAACACCATATATTTT. As protein: CASSPRTEGNTIYF. The V and J genes are TRBV18 and TRBJ1-3, with a possible D match to TRBD1 (6 bases). CDR3 length equals 14 residues. Germline CDR1 reads KGHSH; CDR2 reads LQKENI. With 1 base removed from V and 4 bases from J, the gap between germline ends came to 8 bases.

V is TRBV9 and J is TRBJ2-1, with D maybe TRBD1 (6 bases). Germline V gene data show CDR1 as SGDLS and CDR2 as YYNGEE. V lost 4 bases and J 7 bases, leaving 15 bases between the germline ends. The CDR3 length is 14 residues. The CDR3 DNA follows: TGTGCCAGCAGCAATCCCGGGACAAGTAATGAGCAGTTCTTC. Amino acid sequence: CASSNPGTSNEQFF. The complete variable domain, with remaining parts taken from reference TRBV9 and TRBJ2-1, reads DSGVTQTPKHLITATGQRVTLRCSPRSGDLSVYWYQQSLDQGLQFLIQYYNGEERAKGNILERFSAQQFPDLHSELNLSSLELGDSALYFCASSNPGTSNEQFFGPGTRLTVL.

CDR3 in DNA: TGTGCCAGCAGCCAAGCTCGAGGGAGCTCCTACAATGAGCAGTTCTTC. Translated, it gives CASSQARGSSYNEQFF. The rearrangement joins TRBV4-2 to TRBJ2-1; the D gene is possibly TRBD2 (5 bases). CDR3 size: 16 residues. V lost 1 base to trimming and J lost 0 bases, with 10 bases between them. Germline V gene lookup returns CDR1 LGHNA and CDR2 YNFKEQ.

The rearrangement links TRBV6-5 to TRBJ1-6, with D maybe TRBD1 (5 bases). The germline CDR1 and CDR2 sequences are MNHEY and SVGAGI. Trimming took off 3 bases at V and 9 bases at J, with 12 bases between the two ends. The CDR3 is made up of 14 amino acids. The CDR3 is CASSYRAGSSPLHF. For the CDR3, the DNA is TGTGCCAGCAGTTATCGGGCAGGGTCTTCACCCCTCCACTTT.

This clone was detected once. The V call is TRBV4-1, the J call TRBJ1-2; 10 bases map to TRBD1. Germline V lookup: CDR1 MGHRA, CDR2 YSYEKL. The CDR3 sequence is 17 residues long. V lost 4 bases, J lost 4 bases, and 12 bases stayed unmatched. Here the CDR3 DNA reads TGCGCCAGCAGCCCGCAAGGGGGGGGACAGGGGTCCTATGGCTACACCTTC. It yields the protein CASSPQGGGQGSYGYTF.

This clone was seen only a few times. J is TRBJ2-7 and V is TRBV2; 9 bases map to TRBD2. The germline gives CDR1 SNHLY, CDR2 FYNNEI. This CDR3 has 14 amino acids. Losses at the gene ends were 8 bases for V and 6 bases for J; bases not matched to a gene: 11. The CDR3: CASGAGGLIGEQYF. The DNA for the CDR3 is TGTGCCAGCGGGGCGGGGGGGCTCATCGGCGAGCAGTACTTC.

The chain is built from TRBV2 and TRBJ2-5; tentative D call: TRBD2 (6 bases). The germline CDR1 and CDR2 sequences are SNHLY and FYNNEI. V lost 7 bases and J lost 2, with 14 bases in between. This CDR3 is 14 amino acids long. DNA for the CDR3: TGTGCCAGCAAGAGACGGGGGTTACAAGAGACCCAGTACTTC. Translation: CASKRRGLQETQYF. Full variable domain (rest looked up from reference TRBV2 and TRBJ2-5): EPEVTQTPSHQVTQMGQEVILRCVPISNHLYFYWYRQILGQKVEFLVSFYNNEISEKSEIFDDQFSVERPDGSNFTLKIRSTKLEDSAMYFCASKRRGLQETQYFGPGTRLLVL.

J is TRBJ2-5 and V is TRBV5-1; 8 nucleotides match TRBD1. Germline CDR1 SGHRS, CDR2 YFSETQ. The V and J ends lost 4 bases and 9 bases, in that order; junction bases with no gene match: 11. This CDR3 comprises 14 residues. CDR3 coding DNA: TGCGCCAGCAGCCCTGGGACAGGTACTTCGCCCCAGTACTTC. Translated: CASSPGTGTSPQYF.

The rearrangement uses TRBV5-1 and TRBJ2-3; 9 nucleotides agree with TRBD2. Trimming at V came to 2 bases and at J to 2 bases, leaving 9 bases not matched to a gene. The CDR3 consists of 17 residues. Germline values: CDR1 SGHRS, CDR2 YFSETQ. CDR3 sequence: CASSFGASGVNTDTQYF. In nucleotides, the CDR3 is TGCGCCAGCAGCTTCGGGGCTAGCGGGGTCAACACAGATACGCAGTATTTT.

J is TRBJ1-5 and V is TRBV7-2; weak D call: TRBD1 (5 bases). V was trimmed by 5 bases and J by 7 bases, leaving 12 bases between them. Germline lookup yields CDR1 SGHTA and CDR2 FQGNSA. CDR3 length: 13 residues. DNA for the CDR3: TGTGCCAGCAGCCCGACAGTTGAACAGCCCCAGCATTTT. Translation: CASSPTVEQPQHF. The full variable domain, with the rest looked up from reference TRBV7-2 and TRBJ1-5, is GAGVSQSPSNKVTEKGKDVELRCDPISGHTALYWYRQSLGQGLEFLIYFQGNSAPDKSGLPSDRFSAERTGGSVSTLTIQRTQQEDSAVYLCASSPTVEQPQHFGDGTRLSIL.

This clone is a singleton in its sample. The chain uses TRBV6-1 and TRBJ1-4; D is unresolved. Germline CDR1 is MNHNS and CDR2 is SASEGT. The length of the CDR3 is 15 residues. V lost 4 bases and J 7 bases, leaving 16 bases between the germline ends. The CDR3: CASSGMAVNAEKLFF. The CDR3 coding sequence is TGTGCCAGCAGTGGTATGGCCGTCAATGCTGAAAAACTGTTTTTT.

Here the CDR3 DNA reads TGTGCCAGCAATACAGGGAGCTCCTACAATGAGCAGTTCTTC. It translates to CASNTGSSYNEQFF. The chain carries TRBV6-1 and TRBJ2-1; TRBD1 might be the D (6 bases). CDR1 and CDR2 (germline): MNHNS, SASEGT. V shed 7 bases and J shed 0 bases, with 10 bases lying between them. The CDR3 is 14 residues long.

The CDR3 protein is CASSLGGGASGEQFF. CDR3 coding DNA: TGCGCCAGCAGCCTTGGGGGAGGGGCCAGCGGTGAGCAGTTCTTC. The V and J genes are TRBV5-1 and TRBJ2-1, with TRBD2 identical over 7 bases. The CDR3 extends over 15 amino acids. Trimming removed 4 bases from V and 9 bases from J; junction bases left unmatched: 13. Germline CDR1 is SGHRS and CDR2 is YFSETQ.

This clone has just a few counts. This chain links TRBV6-5 with TRBJ1-3, with a tentative D call TRBD1 (5 bases). Germline V gene data show CDR1 as MNHEY and CDR2 as SVGAGI. V gave up 9 bases and J gave up 0 bases, with 12 bases separating them. This CDR3 comprises 14 residues. The CDR3 reads CASGKTASGNTIYF. The CDR3 nucleotides are TGTGCCAGTGGTAAGACAGCCTCTGGAAACACCATATATTTT.

The chain uses TRBV5-4 and TRBJ1-1; 7 nucleotides agree with TRBD1. The germline V gene encodes CDR1 SGHNT and CDR2 YYREEE (reference sequence). CDR3 size: 15 residues. Trimming cost V 4 bases and J 1 base; bases outside gene matches: 7. For the CDR3, the DNA is TGTGCCAGCAGCCTACAGGGGTCTGGGAACACTGAAGCTTTCTTT. Translating it yields CASSLQGSGNTEAFF.

This clone was detected only once. The gene calls are TRBV14 and TRBJ2-2; a weak D match, TRBD1 (5 bases). The CDR3 has 16 amino acids. V lost 4 bases to trimming and J lost 1 base, with 13 bases between them. Per the germline V gene, CDR1 is SGHDN and CDR2 is FVKESK. CDR3 coding DNA: TGTGCCAGCAGCCTACGACTCACAGGGAACACCGGGGAGCTGTTTTTT. The encoded protein is CASSLRLTGNTGELFF.

This chain joins TRBV2 and TRBJ1-1; unclear D gene. Trimming pared 3 bases from V and 11 bases from J, leaving 7 bases between. Per germline, CDR1 SNHLY and CDR2 FYNNEI. The CDR3 is 10 residues long. CDR3 sequence (DNA): TGTGCCAGCAGTGATGGGCCTGCTTTCTTT. Residues: CASSDGPAFF.

In this sample, this clone turned up a few times. This rearrangement joins TRBV10-3 to TRBJ1-1; possibly TRBD1 for D (5 bases). Germline CDR1 reads ENHRY; CDR2 reads SYGVKD. The V and J ends lost 2 bases and 5 bases respectively, with 21 bases between them. This CDR3 is built from 17 residues. This chain's CDR3 is CAISERGWAQRGTEAFF. CDR3 sequence (DNA): TGTGCCATCAGTGAGCGGGGGTGGGCTCAACGGGGGACTGAAGCTTTCTTT.

J is TRBJ1-1 and V is TRBV11-3, with D unresolved. CDR1 and CDR2 from the germline V gene are SGHNT and YENEEA. CDR3 length equals 13 residues. V lost 5 bases and J 1 base, leaving 8 bases between the germline ends. The CDR3 here is CASSLTPNTEAFF. The CDR3 region has the DNA TGTGCCAGCAGCCTGACACCGAACACTGAAGCTTTCTTT.

This clone was counted between two and nine times. The V and J genes are TRBV5-4 and TRBJ2-1; 11 bases agree with TRBD2. The trim removed 4 bases at V and 6 bases at J, leaving 12 bases unmatched. This CDR3 spans 17 amino acids. Germline loops: CDR1 SGHNT, CDR2 YYREEE (reference sequence). In DNA, the CDR3 is TGTGCCAGCAGCCGACCTAGCGGGGGGTGGTCGGGCAATGAGCAGTTCTTC. It encodes CASSRPSGGWSGNEQFF.

This chain uses TRBV29-1 with TRBJ2-2; 8 nucleotides match TRBD2. The CDR3 is 19 amino acids. Germline CDR1 and CDR2: SQVTM and ANQGSEA. The trim removed 0 bases at V and 3 bases at J, leaving 15 bases unmatched. CDR3 loop: CSVEEGASGRGVHTGELFF. CDR3 bases: TGCAGCGTTGAAGAAGGGGCATCTGGGCGGGGGGTACACACCGGGGAGCTGTTTTTT.